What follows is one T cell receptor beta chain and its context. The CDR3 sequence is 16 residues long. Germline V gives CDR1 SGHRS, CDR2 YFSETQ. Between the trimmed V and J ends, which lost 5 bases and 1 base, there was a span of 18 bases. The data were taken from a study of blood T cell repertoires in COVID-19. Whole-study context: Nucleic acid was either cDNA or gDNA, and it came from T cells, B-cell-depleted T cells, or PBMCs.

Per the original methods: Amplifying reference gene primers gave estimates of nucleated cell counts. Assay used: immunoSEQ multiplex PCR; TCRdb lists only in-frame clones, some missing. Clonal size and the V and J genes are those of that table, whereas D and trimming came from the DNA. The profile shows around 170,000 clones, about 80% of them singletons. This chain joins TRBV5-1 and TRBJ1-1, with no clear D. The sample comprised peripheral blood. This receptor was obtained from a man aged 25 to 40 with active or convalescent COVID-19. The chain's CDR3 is CASRRAGSGGNTEAFF. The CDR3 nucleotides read TGCGCCAGCAGGAGGGCCGGGTCGGGTGGGAACACTGAAGCTTTCTTT.